The 2 T cell receptor beta chains below all came from one sample that was sequenced in a study of blood T cells in healthy people across ages. A sample-barcoded 5' primer and a J-beta primer mix were used in a second PCR of about 7 to 12 cycles. TCRdb recomputed calls from the 5' RACE reads with MiXCR, one row per CDR3 protein. The sample consists of roughly 1,300,000 distinct CDR3 sequences, roughly 59% of them appearing once. The source material was blood. These receptors were collected from a man younger than 35 in good health.

The rearrangement uses TRBV20-1 and TRBJ1-5, with D possibly TRBD1 on 5 matching bases. Germline V gives CDR1 DFQATT, CDR2 SNEGSKA (reference sequence). The CDR3 loop spans 14 amino acids. Between the trimmed V and J ends, which lost 1 base and 0 bases, there was a span of 7 bases. The CDR3 DNA reads TGCAGTGCTAGAGCAGGGTATAGCAATCAGCCCCAGCATTTT. It yields the protein CSARAGYSNQPQHF.

The chain links TRBV20-1 to TRBJ2-7; 8 bases line up with TRBD2. CDR1 and CDR2 from the germline V gene are DFQATT and SNEGSKA (reference sequence). V was clipped by 0 bases and J by 4 bases; unmatched bases: 5. The CDR3 has 14 amino acids. The CDR3 sequence is CSARDGREAYEQYF. Here the CDR3 DNA reads TGCAGTGCTAGAGATGGGCGGGAGGCTTACGAGCAGTACTTC.